This section outlines one T cell receptor beta chain sequence together with its context. The antigen is unknown. A read error may be the cause here, since a much bigger clone is one base away. TCRdb itself ran the 5' RACE reads through MiXCR, one entry per CDR3 protein. The top ten clones hold 22% of a sample with around 340,000 distinct CDR3 sequences, about 13% of them seen once. This record belongs to a study of T-cell memory formation after mild COVID-19. The wider study: TCR clusters were mostly donor specific.

The CDR3 totals 14 residues. Germline-derived CDR1 and CDR2 are SGHAT and FQDESV (reference sequence). General study points: Among CD4+ contracting clones, most were CM and EM, and CD8+ ones EMRA. Memory cells collected pre-infection included some clones that later responded, suggesting cross-reactive memory joined. CD4/CD8 balance held among clones contracting day 15 to 85, and later expanders leaned CD4+.

Sequencing was performed on PBMCs or a T cell subset sorted from them (not recorded which). The clonotype originates from a man younger than 30 who had mild COVID-19 (a few samples of this study predate the infection). Cell type and time point are not known. The genes are TRBV11-1 and TRBJ2-1; weak D call: TRBD1 (6 bases). The end of the DNA is better explained by TRBJ2-7, so the J call may be wrong. This CDR3 is CASSFAHRDNEQYF. The CDR3 DNA reads TGTGCCAGCAGCTTCGCGCACAGGGACAATGAGCAGTACTTC.